This entry lists 14 T cell receptor beta chains sequenced from one sample in a study of human T cells and chemical hapten exposure. A single record per CDR3 protein comes from TCRdb applying MiXCR to the RACE reads. The sample records some 90,000 distinct CDR3 sequences, roughly 8.5% being singletons. The time point was: pre-sensitization, week 0. The sample's treatment: therapeutic diphenylcyclopropenone sensitization with weekly scalp DPC. Source: whole blood, taken in connection with sensitization to the hapten diphenylcyclopropenone (DPC). The receptors shown here come from a man aged 35 to 55 with alopecia areata. Some clones in this sample may be carry-over from other donors' samples.

The table lists this clonotype with many counts. This sequence joins TRBV29-1 and TRBJ1-1; D ambiguous. The V end was cut by 3 bases, the J end by 5 bases, with 13 bases between. Germline CDR1 is SQVTM and CDR2 is ANQGSEA. CDR3 length equals 13 residues. CDR3 nucleotide sequence: TGCAGCGTTGACGGGGAAGGAGAGACTGAAGCTTTCTTT. Protein sequence: CSVDGEGETEAFF. The variable domain in full, completed from reference TRBV29-1 and TRBJ1-1, reads SAVISQKPSRDICQRGTSLTIQCQVDSQVTMMFWYRQQPGQSLTLIATANQGSEATYESGFVIDKFPISRPNLTFSTLTVSNMSPEDSSIYLCSVDGEGETEAFFGQGTRLTVV.

The V call is TRBV6-5, the J call TRBJ2-5; 9 positions agree with TRBD1. Trimming removed 6 bases from V and 9 bases from J; junction bases left unmatched: 11. The CDR3 contains 14 residues. Germline assignment: CDR1 MNHEY and CDR2 SVGAGI. Here the CDR3 DNA reads TGTGCCAGCAGGGGAACGGGACAGGGAAATCCCCAGTACTTC. Translation: CASRGTGQGNPQYF.

In this sample, this clonotype turned up many times. The chain uses TRBV10-2 and TRBJ1-5, with D unclear. V was cut by 2 bases and J by 5 bases, with 10 bases left in between. This CDR3 is 14 amino acids long. Germline CDR1 reads WSHSY; CDR2 reads SAAADI. This CDR3 is CASSESSGHQPQHF. The CDR3 nucleotides are TGCGCCAGCAGTGAGAGTAGTGGGCATCAGCCCCAGCATTTT.

This clonotype was observed a handful of times. The chain couples TRBV6-1 to TRBJ1-4; D call uncertain. The CDR3 is made up of 14 amino acids. Germline values: CDR1 MNHNS, CDR2 SASEGT. With 8 bases removed from V and 4 bases from J, the gap between germline ends came to 14 bases. The CDR3 protein is CASGGEILNEKLFF. The CDR3 nucleotides are TGTGCCAGCGGCGGGGAGATACTTAATGAAAAACTGTTTTTT.

This clonotype was seen at least ten times. The CDR3 loop reads CSVRDSEQYF. The CDR3 DNA reads as TGCAGCGTCAGAGACAGCGAGCAGTACTTC. The chain recombines TRBV29-1 with TRBJ2-7; D is perhaps TRBD1 (5 bases). This CDR3 region has 10 residues. Trimming took off 6 bases at V and 6 bases at J, with 9 bases between the two ends. CDR1 and CDR2 from the germline V gene are SQVTM and ANQGSEA.

This clonotype was seen repeatedly, ten times or more. The chain couples TRBV27 to TRBJ2-6; D not certain. Germline-derived CDR1 and CDR2 are MNHEY and SMNVEV (reference sequence). The CDR3 is 15 residues long. The V end was cut by 6 bases, the J end by 2 bases, with 11 bases between. The CDR3 DNA sequence: TGTGCCAGCAGCCTTTTGGCGGCTGGGGCCAACGTCCTGACTTTC. Its translation is CASSLLAAGANVLTF.

This chain connects TRBV20-1 to TRBJ2-4; 8 nucleotides match TRBD2. This CDR3 comprises 14 residues. Germline V CDR1 and CDR2: DFQATT, SNEGSKA (reference sequence). V lost 4 bases and J lost 5; bases outside the gene matches: 7. As DNA, the CDR3 is TGCAGTGCTACCGGGACTAGGGGCCAAAACATTCAGTACTTC. It is translated as CSATGTRGQNIQYF.

This clonotype was counted ten times or more. CDR3 loop: CAWKTERTYEQYF. In DNA form, the CDR3 reads TGTGCCTGGAAGACCGAAAGGACCTACGAGCAGTACTTC. The chain uses TRBV30 and TRBJ2-7; no clear D. This CDR3 comprises 13 residues. Germline V lookup: CDR1 GTSNPN, CDR2 SVGIG (reference sequence). V dropped 4 bases and J dropped 2 bases, with 12 bases sitting between them. Supplemented by reference TRBV30 and TRBJ2-7, the full variable domain reads SQTIHQWPATLVQPVGSPLSLECTVEGTSNPNLYWYRQAAGRGLQLLFYSVGIGQISSEVPQNLSASRPQDRQFILSSKKLLLSDSGFYLCAWKTERTYEQYFGPGTRLTVT.

This clonotype was seen ten or more times. The J gene is TRBJ2-1, the V gene TRBV7-9, with a tentative D call TRBD2 (6 bases). This CDR3 has 14 residues. Trimming cost V 3 bases and J 10 bases, with 16 bases left between them. From germline, CDR1 is SEHNR and CDR2 FQNEAQ (reference sequence). CDR3 DNA: TGTGCCAGCAGCTTGACTAGTGAAGTCCGGGAGCAGTTCTTC. Translating it yields CASSLTSEVREQFF.

This clonotype has a count of ten or more. V is TRBV20-1 and J is TRBJ2-3; 13 bases are a match to TRBD2. CDR1 is DFQATT and CDR2 is SNEGSKA in the germline V gene (reference sequence). The CDR3 has 16 amino acids. V dropped 1 base and J dropped 4; count of bases not matched to a gene: 5. CDR3 coding DNA: TGCAGTGCTAGAGTTTGGACTAGCGGGAGACCAGATACGCAGTATTTT. Translating it yields CSARVWTSGRPDTQYF.

J is TRBJ1-6 and V is TRBV27; 10 bases agree with TRBD1. Germline V gives CDR1 MNHEY, CDR2 SMNVEV (reference sequence). This CDR3 has 14 amino acids. V gave up 6 bases and J gave up 11 bases; unmatched junction bases: 7. The CDR3: CASRHRDRGAPLHF. The CDR3 DNA follows: TGTGCCAGCAGGCACCGGGACAGGGGAGCACCCCTCCACTTT.

This clonotype was observed a handful of times. The V call is TRBV30, the J call TRBJ1-1; TRBD1 matches at 7 bases. CDR1 and CDR2 from the germline V gene are GTSNPN and SVGIG (reference sequence). The V and J ends lost 3 bases and 4 bases, in that order; junction bases with no gene match: 5. There are 13 residues in the CDR3. CDR3 nucleotide sequence: TGTGCCTGGAGAGCAGGGGGGACCACTGAAGCTTTCTTT. Encoded protein: CAWRAGGTTEAFF.

This clonotype was counted between two and nine times. This chain joins TRBV20-1 and TRBJ2-1, with 7 bases fitting TRBD2. With V trimmed by 3 bases and J by 4 bases, 9 bases remained unmatched. This CDR3 has 15 residues. Germline values: CDR1 DFQATT, CDR2 SNEGSKA (reference sequence). CDR3 sequence reads: CSASRTGTTYNEQFF. The DNA for the CDR3 is TGCAGTGCTAGCCGAACCGGGACTACATACAATGAGCAGTTCTTC.

This clonotype came up a few times. One junction end does not reproduce the germline sequence, and a read error may be involved. The J gene is TRBJ2-2, the V gene TRBV11-3; D is possibly TRBD1 (6 bases). This CDR3 spans 15 amino acids. Germline V gene sequence: CDR1 SGHNT, CDR2 YENEEA. The CDR3 DNA sequence: TGTGCCAGCAGCTTAGGACAGGCATTAACCGGGGAGCCGTTTTTT. Protein sequence: CASSLGQALTGEPFF.